The 9 T cell receptor beta chains below were found in one sample sequenced in a study of blood T cell repertoires in COVID-19. This table comes from immunoSEQ multiplex PCR, and its TCRdb copy is limited to in-frame clones, with some not included. The data show roughly 200,000 clones, roughly 84% seen once. The sequenced sample was peripheral blood. These receptors were taken from a woman older than 75 with COVID-19, enrolled during active disease.

V usage is TRBV7-2 and J usage is TRBJ1-2; D not resolved. V was pared by 7 bases and J by 5 bases, with 23 bases between. CDR1 SGHTA and CDR2 FQGNSA come from the germline V gene. CDR3 length: 16 amino acids. The CDR3 loop is CASTIPSRGYEYGYTF. The CDR3 DNA sequence: TGTGCCAGCACCATCCCCAGCCGGGGATACGAGTATGGCTACACCTTC.

The chain employs TRBV10-2 and TRBJ1-2, with D tentatively TRBD1 (5 bases). The V end was cut by 5 bases, the J end by 1 base, with 11 bases between. This CDR3 region has 14 residues. The germline V gene encodes CDR1 WSHSY and CDR2 SAAADI. DNA for the CDR3: TGCGCCAGCAGTCCCGGGACTGTTAACTATGGCTACACCTTC. This encodes CASSPGTVNYGYTF.

The chain joins TRBV3-1 (or the pseudogene TRBV3-2) to TRBJ2-1; tentatively, D is TRBD2 (6 bases). The CDR3 has 15 residues. Per germline, CDR1 LGHDT and CDR2 YNNKEL (reference sequence). V was cut by 0 bases and J by 6 bases, with 12 bases left in between. CDR3 coding DNA: TGTGCCAGCAGCCAAGAGTCGGACTACACCAATGAGCAGTTCTTC. Its protein is CASSQESDYTNEQFF.

This chain connects TRBV7-2 to TRBJ2-7; TRBD2 matches at 10 bases. The germline V gene encodes CDR1 SGHTA and CDR2 FQGNSA. There are 17 residues in the CDR3. J gave up 6 bases and V 5 bases, and 16 bases lay outside the gene matches. The CDR3, as DNA: TGTGCCAGCAGCCAACAACCCGGAGGGACTAGCGTCAGCGAGCAGTACTTC. Amino acids: CASSQQPGGTSVSEQYF.

This rearrangement joins TRBV2 to TRBJ2-5, with 7 nucleotides matching TRBD2. The CDR3 length is 14 residues. The J segment lost 1 base and the V segment lost 4 bases, leaving 3 bases of the junction unmatched. From germline, CDR1 is SNHLY and CDR2 FYNNEI. CDR3 sequence: CASSASSGQETQYF. For the CDR3, the DNA is TGTGCCAGCAGTGCTTCTAGCGGCCAAGAGACCCAGTACTTC.

The gene calls are TRBV7-9 and TRBJ1-5; D perhaps matches TRBD1 (5 bases). Looked up from germline, CDR1 is SEHNR and CDR2 is FQNEAQ (reference sequence). Trimming took 5 bases from V and 2 from J, leaving 13 bases between them. This CDR3 region has 15 residues. The CDR3: CASSTGRVGNQPQHF. CDR3 sequence (DNA): TGTGCCAGCAGCACCGGCAGGGTAGGCAATCAGCCCCAGCATTTT.

The rearrangement joins TRBV7-3 to TRBJ2-3; TRBD2 matches at 16 bases. V gave up 3 bases and J gave up 5 bases; unmatched junction bases: 5. The length of the CDR3 is 17 residues. Germline values: CDR1 SGHTA, CDR2 FQGTGA. CDR3 nucleotides: TGTGCCAGCAGCTTGGGACTAGCGGGGGGGCCCGGAGATACGCAGTATTTT. Amino acid sequence: CASSLGLAGGPGDTQYF.

This rearrangement joins TRBV28 to TRBJ1-5; 9 bases align to TRBD1. The CDR3 is 14 residues long. The trim removed 7 bases at V and 4 bases at J, leaving 5 bases unmatched. Germline assignment: CDR1 MDHEN and CDR2 SYDVKM. CDR3 protein: CASTPGQGNQPQHF. The CDR3 DNA is TGTGCCAGCACCCCGGGACAGGGTAATCAGCCCCAGCATTTT.

This clone was observed once. The chain employs TRBV6-5 and TRBJ1-1; 7 nucleotides line up with TRBD1. V shed 8 bases, J shed 5 bases, and the junction held 14 bases outside the gene matches. This CDR3 comprises 15 residues. The V gene's germline CDR1 is MNHEY and CDR2 SVGAGI. The CDR3 reads CASETGAGSRTEAFF. DNA of the CDR3: TGTGCCAGCGAAACAGGGGCGGGGAGCAGGACTGAAGCTTTCTTT.